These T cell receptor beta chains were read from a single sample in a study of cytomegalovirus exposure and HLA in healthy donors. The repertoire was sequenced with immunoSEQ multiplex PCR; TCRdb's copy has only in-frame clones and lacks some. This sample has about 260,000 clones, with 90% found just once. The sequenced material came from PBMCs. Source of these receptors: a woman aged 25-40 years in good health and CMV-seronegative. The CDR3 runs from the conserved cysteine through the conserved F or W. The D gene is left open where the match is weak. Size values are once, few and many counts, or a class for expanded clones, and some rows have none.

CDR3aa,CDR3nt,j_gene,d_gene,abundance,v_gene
CASEQGNQPQHF,TGTGCCAGCGAACAGGGGAATCAGCCCCAGCATTTT,TRBJ1-5,TRBD1,NA,TRBV6-1
CASSLLAGPVETQYF,TGTGCCAGCAGCCTCCTAGCGGGACCTGTAGAGACCCAGTACTTC,TRBJ2-5,TRBD2,NA,TRBV4-2
CASSSGFYEQYF,TGTGCCAGCAGCTCTGGGTTTTACGAGCAGTACTTC,TRBJ2-7,NA,NA,TRBV13
CASSPRGVGLAGFSYEQYF,TGTGCCAGCAGCCCCAGGGGTGTGGGACTAGCGGGATTCTCGTACGAGCAGTACTTC,TRBJ2-7,TRBD2,few,TRBV13
CASSAGTTFDEQYF,TGTGCCAGCAGCGCCGGGACTACGTTTGACGAGCAGTACTTC,TRBJ2-7,TRBD2,NA,TRBV9
CASSRIPGQGEDGYTF,TGTGCCAGCAGCCGAATCCCGGGACAGGGAGAAGATGGCTACACCTTC,TRBJ1-2,TRBD1,NA,TRBV7-3
CASLTPAAGEVKLFF,TGTGCCAGTCTCACCCCGGCGGCAGGGGAAGTTAAACTGTTTTTT,TRBJ1-4,NA,NA,TRBV28
CAWSPRPPVTSGSSYNEQFF,TGTGCCTGGAGTCCCCGCCCCCCGGTGACTAGCGGGAGCTCCTACAATGAGCAGTTCTTC,TRBJ2-1,TRBD2,once,TRBV30
CASSPTEEETQYF,TGTGCCAGCAGCCCGACAGAGGAAGAGACCCAGTACTTC,TRBJ2-5,NA,NA,TRBV5-6
CASRVGQSSYNEQFF,TGTGCCAGTCGTGTGGGACAGAGCTCCTACAATGAGCAGTTCTTC,TRBJ2-1,TRBD1,NA,TRBV5-6
CASSDRRYTGELFF,TGTGCCAGCAGTGATCGGCGATACACCGGGGAGCTGTTTTTT,TRBJ2-2,NA,NA,TRBV2
CAWRARTGGEKLFF,TGTGCCTGGAGGGCCCGGACAGGGGGCGAAAAACTGTTTTTT,TRBJ1-4,TRBD1,NA,TRBV30
CASSVLGAGEYNEQFF,TGTGCCAGCAGCGTCCTAGGAGCGGGAGAGTACAATGAGCAGTTCTTC,TRBJ2-1,TRBD2,NA,TRBV9
CTSSYCIVRKTYGYTF,TGCACCAGCAGTTACTGTATTGTGCGAAAGACCTATGGCTACACCTTC,TRBJ1-2,NA,NA,TRBV1
CASRFLDRDYEQYF,TGTGCCAGCAGGTTCCTGGACAGAGACTACGAGCAGTACTTC,TRBJ2-7,NA,few,TRBV2
CASSLQGTLRDEQFF,TGCGCCAGCAGCCTCCAAGGGACCCTTCGCGATGAGCAGTTCTTC,TRBJ2-1,NA,once,TRBV4-3
CASSLTGGQNQPQHF,TGCGCCAGCAGCTTGACAGGGGGCCAAAATCAGCCCCAGCATTTT,TRBJ1-5,TRBD1,NA,TRBV5-1
CASSELWDTYGYTF,TGTGCCAGCAGTGAACTCTGGGATACCTATGGCTACACCTTC,TRBJ1-2,NA,NA,TRBV6-1
CATSRDLRQADYGYTF,TGTGCCACCAGCAGAGATCTAAGGCAGGCGGACTATGGCTACACCTTC,TRBJ1-2,NA,NA,TRBV15
CASSQDSRRLERTDTQYF,TGCGCCAGCAGCCAAGACAGTCGGAGGTTGGAGAGGACAGATACGCAGTATTTT,TRBJ2-3,NA,NA,TRBV4-3
CASSQDPGEQFF,TGTGCCAGCAGCCAAGATCCAGGTGAGCAGTTCTTC,TRBJ2-1,NA,NA,TRBV4-2
CASSLPGTSGRAGTGELFF,TGTGCCAGCAGTTTACCCGGGACTAGCGGGAGGGCCGGCACCGGGGAGCTGTTTTTT,TRBJ2-2,TRBD2,NA,TRBV27